These 9 T cell receptor beta chains were sequenced from one sample in a study of CD8 T cells in Susac syndrome. When the RNA was reverse transcribed, random hexamers were used with an input of about 0.45 to 1 ug. TCRdb processed the immunoSEQ multiplex PCR reads anew with MiXCR; each CDR3 protein has one entry. The table records fewer than 350,000 distinct CDR3 sequences, just over 90% of them present only once. Sequenced: CD4+ T cells from PBMCs. The source is a human donor with multiple sclerosis.

About this clonotype itself: Mismatch with germline at one junction end may stem from a read error. The chain uses TRBV12-3 or TRBV12-4 and TRBJ1-1, with TRBD1 as a possible D gene (5 bases). The CDR3 totals 13 residues. The CDR3 reads CASRSGMGTESFF. DNA of the CDR3: TGTGCCAGCAGATCAGGTATGGGGACTGAATCTTTCTTT.

The CDR3, as DNA: TGTGCCAGCAGCTTAGTCGGACATTCTTCCTACGAGCAGTACTTC. Its translation is CASSLVGHSSYEQYF. J is TRBJ2-7 and V is TRBV7-2; D is possibly TRBD1 (5 bases). Looked up from germline, CDR1 is SGHTA and CDR2 is FQGNSA. CDR3 length equals 15 residues. Trimming pared 1 base from V and 1 base from J, leaving 11 bases between. Using reference TRBV7-2 and TRBJ2-7 for the parts outside the CDR3, the full variable domain is GAGVSQSPSNKVTEKGKDVELRCDPISGHTALYWYRQSLGQGLEFLIYFQGNSAPDKSGLPSDRFSAERTGGSVSTLTIQRTQQEDSAVYLCASSLVGHSSYEQYFGPGTRLTVT.

The rearrangement joins TRBV7-9 to TRBJ1-2, with D possibly being TRBD1 (6 bases). Germline V CDR1 and CDR2: SEHNR, FQNEAQ (reference sequence). The CDR3 is 14 amino acids. V was shortened by 3 bases and J by 7 bases, with 15 bases between the two germline ends. The CDR3, as DNA: TGTGCCAGCAGCTTTGCGGGGGGGGCCGGTGGCTACACCTTC. This encodes CASSFAGGAGGYTF.

This rearrangement joins TRBV11-3 to TRBJ2-6; D gene uncertain. The germline V gene encodes CDR1 SGHNT and CDR2 YENEEA. The V and J ends lost 1 base and 0 bases respectively, with 19 bases between them. The length of the CDR3 is 20 residues. As DNA, the CDR3 is TGTGCCAGCAGCTTAGCTTCCCCGTTCGTTGGCGACTCTGGGGCCAACGTCCTGACTTTC. Translated, it gives CASSLASPFVGDSGANVLTF.

The V and J genes are TRBV20-1 and TRBJ2-5; 7 bases map to TRBD1. This CDR3 region has 13 residues. Germline CDR1 and CDR2: DFQATT and SNEGSKA (reference sequence). The junction had 6 bases not matched to a gene; V was cut back by 5 bases and J by 3 bases. In DNA form, the CDR3 reads TGCAGTGCTGGGACAGCGGAGAAAGAGACCCAGTACTTC. Its translation: CSAGTAEKETQYF.

This clonotype was detected only a few times. J is TRBJ2-7 and V is TRBV7-2; 9 positions match TRBD2. The V and J ends lost 6 bases and 2 bases, in that order; junction bases with no gene match: 8. The CDR3 has 15 residues. Germline lookup yields CDR1 SGHTA and CDR2 FQGNSA. The CDR3 DNA is TGTGCCAGCAGTTCCGGCGGGGGGGCGACCTACGAGCAGTACTTC. Protein sequence: CASSSGGGATYEQYF.

V is TRBV5-1 and J is TRBJ1-1, with D uncertain. The germline gives CDR1 SGHRS, CDR2 YFSETQ. The V and J ends lost 6 bases and 2 bases respectively, with 14 bases between them. This CDR3 is built from 14 residues. The CDR3 spells CASTRGGGNTEAFF. Written as DNA, the CDR3 is TGCGCCAGCACCCGGGGAGGCGGAAACACTGAAGCTTTCTTT.

V usage is TRBV11-2 and J usage is TRBJ2-1, with D hard to call. This CDR3 contains 16 residues. Deletions cut 5 bases from V and 8 bases from J, with 22 bases between. The germline gives CDR1 SGHAT, CDR2 FQNNGV. The CDR3 is CASSRNGRMVSDEQFF. The CDR3 DNA reads TGTGCCAGCAGCCGCAACGGCCGCATGGTCTCCGATGAGCAGTTCTTC.

The chain links TRBV2 to TRBJ2-4; D possibly uses TRBD1 or TRBD2 (5 bases each). Germline CDR1 is SNHLY and CDR2 is FYNNEI. V gave up 6 bases and J gave up 7 bases, with 10 bases separating them. There are 12 residues in the CDR3. The chain's CDR3 is CASSAEGNIQYF. CDR3 coding DNA: TGTGCCAGCAGCGCAGAGGGGAACATTCAGTACTTC.